The clone carrying this T cell receptor beta chain was seen just once. Its antigen remains unidentified. The germline gives CDR1 SGHTA, CDR2 FQGNSA. V gave up 4 bases and J gave up 0 bases, with 10 bases separating them. This CDR3 has 15 residues. TCRdb fed the reads into MiXCR, producing one record per CDR3 protein. The data show under 850,000 distinct CDR3 sequences, with approximately 33% seen just once and about 20% held by the top ten. The data originate from a study of T cell repertoires in cytomegalovirus infection. Findings and caveats of the study: Summed frequency of public TCR beta families distinguished CMV carriers with the relevant HLA.

V gene TRBV7-2 combines with J gene TRBJ2-1; D is unclear. Material: cultured PBMCs, obtained from culture after CMV antigen stimulation. This TCR was recovered from a human donor in good health (CMV status not recorded). Some clones in this sample may be carry-over from other donors' samples. This CDR3 is CASSSPKSSYNEQFF. The CDR3, as DNA: TGTGCCAGCAGCTCCCCGAAGAGCTCCTACAATGAGCAGTTCTTC.